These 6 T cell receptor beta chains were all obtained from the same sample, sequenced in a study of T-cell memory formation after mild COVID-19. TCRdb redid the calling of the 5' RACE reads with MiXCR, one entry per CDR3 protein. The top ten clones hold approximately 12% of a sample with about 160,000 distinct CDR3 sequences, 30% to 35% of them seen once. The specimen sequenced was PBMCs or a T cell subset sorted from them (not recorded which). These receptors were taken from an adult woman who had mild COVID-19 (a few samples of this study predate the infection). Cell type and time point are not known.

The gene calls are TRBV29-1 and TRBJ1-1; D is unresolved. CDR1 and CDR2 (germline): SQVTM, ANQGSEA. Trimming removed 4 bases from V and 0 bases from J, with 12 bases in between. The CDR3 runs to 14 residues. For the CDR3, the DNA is TGCAGCGTTGTTGAGAGAGGAATGAACACTGAAGCTTTCTTT. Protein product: CSVVERGMNTEAFF. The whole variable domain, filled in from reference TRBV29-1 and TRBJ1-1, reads SAVISQKPSRDICQRGTSLTIQCQVDSQVTMMFWYRQQPGQSLTLIATANQGSEATYESGFVIDKFPISRPNLTFSTLTVSNMSPEDSSIYLCSVVERGMNTEAFFGQGTRLTVV.

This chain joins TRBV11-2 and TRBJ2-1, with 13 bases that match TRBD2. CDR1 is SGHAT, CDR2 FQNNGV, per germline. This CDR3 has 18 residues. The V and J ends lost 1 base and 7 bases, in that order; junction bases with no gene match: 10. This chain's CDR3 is CASSLAPLAGGPGNEQFF. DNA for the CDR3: TGTGCCAGCAGCTTAGCACCACTAGCGGGAGGGCCGGGGAATGAGCAGTTCTTC.

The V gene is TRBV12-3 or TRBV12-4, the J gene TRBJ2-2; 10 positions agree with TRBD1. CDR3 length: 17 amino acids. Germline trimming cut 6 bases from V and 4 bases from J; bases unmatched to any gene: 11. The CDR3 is CASRRDGTGVITGELFF. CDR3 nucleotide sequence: TGTGCCAGCAGAAGAGACGGGACAGGGGTGATCACCGGGGAGCTGTTTTTT.

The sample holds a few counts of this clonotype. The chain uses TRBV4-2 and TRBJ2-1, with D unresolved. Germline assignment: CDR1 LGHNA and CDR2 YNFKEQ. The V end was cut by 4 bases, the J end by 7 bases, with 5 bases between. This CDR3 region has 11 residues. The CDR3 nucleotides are TGTGCCAGCAGCCGTCCAAATGAGCAGTTCTTC. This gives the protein CASSRPNEQFF.

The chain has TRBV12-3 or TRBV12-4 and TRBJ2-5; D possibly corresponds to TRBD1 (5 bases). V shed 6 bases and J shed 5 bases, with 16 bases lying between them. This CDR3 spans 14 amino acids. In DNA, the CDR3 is TGTGCCAGCAGCCCGGCCCAGGGTGGGGAGACCCAGTACTTC. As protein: CASSPAQGGETQYF.

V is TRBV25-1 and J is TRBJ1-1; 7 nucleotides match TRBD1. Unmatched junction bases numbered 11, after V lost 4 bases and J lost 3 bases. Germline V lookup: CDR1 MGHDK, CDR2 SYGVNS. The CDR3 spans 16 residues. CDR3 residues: CASSAPVQGSHTEAFF. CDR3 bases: TGTGCCAGCAGTGCCCCAGTACAGGGGTCCCACACTGAAGCTTTCTTT.